The clone carrying this T cell receptor beta chain was seen a single time. Its antigen remains unknown. These data come from a study of T cells in localized non-small cell lung cancer. Study-wide points: Heterogeneity within the tumor remains possible, as just one region underwent sequencing.

With V trimmed by 0 bases and J by 4 bases, 13 bases remained unmatched. The CDR3 runs 18 residues. TCRdb keeps only in-frame clones here, not all; method: immunoSEQ multiplex PCR. The table lists around 40,000 clones, around nine tenths of them singletons. The sequences come from peripheral blood, collected before any cancer treatment. This receptor was taken from a female donor at least 60 years old with stage I squamous cell lung carcinoma. V usage is TRBV23-1 and J usage is TRBJ1-2; 8 positions agree with TRBD1. TRBV23-1 falls under the ORF class, with uncertain function. The CDR3 reads CASSQSIFQGARSYGYTF. The CDR3 region has the DNA TGCGCCAGCAGTCAATCGATATTCCAGGGGGCGCGCTCCTATGGCTACACCTTC.